This T cell receptor (beta chain) stems from a study of blood T cell repertoires in COVID-19. On the study more broadly: T cells, B-cell-depleted T cells, or PBMCs supplied cDNA or gDNA.

The length of the CDR3 is 13 residues. Germline V lookup: CDR1 GTSNPN, CDR2 SVGIG (reference sequence). The germline V and J ends were trimmed by 1 base and 11 bases, with 12 bases remaining between them. Clones were read by immunoSEQ multiplex PCR, and TCRdb kept only the in-frame ones, dropping some. Of some 47,000 clones listed, 86% were seen once; the top ten hold 2.1%. The material sequenced was peripheral blood. This TCR was sampled from a woman in her sixties with acute or convalescent COVID-19. The chain employs TRBV30 and TRBJ1-6; no clear D. For the CDR3, the DNA is TGTGCCTGGAGTGCCAACCCGGGGACACCCCTCCACTTT. It encodes CAWSANPGTPLHF.